This entry lists 8 T cell receptor beta chains sequenced from one sample in a study of blood T cell repertoires in COVID-19. Using immunoSEQ multiplex PCR, the repertoire was profiled, and TCRdb retains in-frame clones only, with some absent. The sample includes over 150,000 clones, around 82% seen only once; the top ten take 0.63%. Sequencing used peripheral blood. These TCRs come from a man aged 55 to 69 with COVID-19, enrolled during active disease.

This sequence joins TRBV15 and TRBJ2-3, with a tentative D call TRBD2 (5 bases). CDR1 and CDR2 from the germline V gene are LNHNV and YYDKDF (reference sequence). The CDR3 is 16 residues long. V gave up 2 bases and J gave up 0 bases, with 12 bases separating them. CDR3 region: CATSRKPEVSTDTQYF. In nucleotides, the CDR3 is TGTGCCACCAGCAGAAAGCCGGAGGTCAGCACAGATACGCAGTATTTT.

V and J are TRBV19 and TRBJ1-6; 7 bases are a match to TRBD1. The CDR3 extends over 15 amino acids. V shed 5 bases and J 5 bases; nucleotides not matched to a gene: 6. Germline V CDR1 and CDR2: LNHDA, SQIVND (reference sequence). The CDR3 DNA follows: TGTGCCAGTAGTGCCGGGACAGAGGATAATTCACCCCTCCACTTT. Translation gives CASSAGTEDNSPLHF.

The chain carries TRBV12-3 or TRBV12-4 and TRBJ1-2, with D tentatively TRBD1 (6 bases). V lost 6 bases and J 7 bases, leaving 12 bases between the germline ends. This CDR3 comprises 12 residues. DNA of the CDR3: TGTGCCAGCAGAACAGGGTTGGGTGGCTACACCTTC. Translated, it gives CASRTGLGGYTF.

CDR3 loop: CASSGPGRVGTEAFF. CDR3 nucleotide sequence: TGTGCCAGCAGCGGACCAGGGAGGGTGGGCACTGAAGCTTTCTTT. The chain couples TRBV5-5 to TRBJ1-1; possible D gene TRBD1, 5 bases. CDR3 length: 15 amino acids. The V gene lost 4 bases and the J gene lost 4 bases, with 17 bases spanning the gap. CDR1 is SGHKS, CDR2 YYEKEE, per germline (reference sequence).

This clone was seen repeatedly, ten times or more. V usage is TRBV4-3 and J usage is TRBJ1-6; D perhaps matches TRBD1 (5 bases). Germline V CDR1 and CDR2: LGHNA, YSLEER. V lost 5 bases and J 10 bases, leaving 15 bases between the germline ends. The CDR3 extends over 14 amino acids. CDR3 sequence reads: CASSAGVIRSPLHF. Here the CDR3 DNA reads TGCGCCAGCAGCGCGGGGGTAATCCGGTCACCCCTCCACTTT.

V usage is TRBV6-5 and J usage is TRBJ1-6, with D possibly being TRBD1 (6 bases). Germline CDR1 reads MNHEY; CDR2 reads SVGAGI. Deletions cut 6 bases from V and 5 bases from J, with 14 bases between. This CDR3 comprises 15 residues. CDR3 region: CASRQGFAHNSPLHF. The CDR3 nucleotides read TGTGCCAGCAGACAGGGTTTCGCCCATAATTCACCCCTCCACTTT.

The V call is TRBV4-1, the J call TRBJ2-2; 7 nucleotides agree with TRBD1. Germline-derived CDR1 and CDR2 are MGHRA and YSYEKL. V lost 2 bases and J lost 3; bases outside the gene matches: 3. The CDR3 spans 15 residues. Here the CDR3 reads CASSQLTGDTGELFF. CDR3 DNA: TGCGCCAGCAGCCAATTAACAGGGGACACCGGGGAGCTGTTTTTT.

This rearrangement joins TRBV4-3 to TRBJ2-3; D is unclear. CDR1 and CDR2 from the germline V gene are LGHNA and YSLEER. The CDR3 is 14 amino acids. Trimming cost V 1 base and J 4 bases, with 9 bases left between them. CDR3 coding DNA: TGCGCCAGCAGCCAAGTCCCAGAACCAGATACGCAGTATTTT. Translating gives CASSQVPEPDTQYF.